One sample yielded the 2 T cell receptor beta chains listed below, sequenced in a study of blood T cell repertoires in COVID-19. The protocol was immunoSEQ multiplex PCR, while the TCRdb copy is restricted to in-frame clones and leaves out a portion. The repertoire includes roughly 220,000 clones, around 80% of them detected once, and roughly 1.4% sits in the top ten. The specimen was peripheral blood. The source of these receptors is a woman in her 40s who had recovered from COVID-19.

The chain carries TRBV28 and TRBJ2-7, with D perhaps TRBD1 (6 bases). The germline gives CDR1 MDHEN, CDR2 SYDVKM. Trimming took off 5 bases at V and 11 bases at J, with 22 bases between the two ends. This CDR3 is 14 amino acids long. CDR3 in amino acids: CASSPQTGQTAEYF. The CDR3 nucleotides read TGTGCCAGCAGTCCCCAAACTGGACAGACGGCCGAGTACTTC.

This chain uses TRBV9 with TRBJ2-7, with a tentative D call TRBD2 (6 bases). The CDR3 is made up of 13 amino acids. The germline gives CDR1 SGDLS, CDR2 YYNGEE. Trimming stripped 2 bases from V and 6 bases from J, with 12 bases between. CDR3 residues: CASSVDQEGEQYF. CDR3 bases: TGTGCCAGCAGCGTGGATCAGGAGGGCGAGCAGTACTTC.